A single sample is the source of the 10 T cell receptor beta chains below, sequenced in a study of blood T cell repertoires in COVID-19 (dated by TCRdb to the early 2020s). Libraries were constructed by the immunoSEQ multiplex PCR assay. The source is immuneACCESS, and TCRdb retained only in-frame sequences with V and J called. Part of the clones is not carried over; for the studies checked, unresolved V genes explain less than half of this, and the remainder is unexplained. This sample lists hundreds of thousands of clones; around 90% were detected once. The biggest ten clones account for 4% to 5.5% of the sample. The material sequenced was PBMCs or T cells enriched from blood (not recorded which). The receptors were sampled from a woman aged 18-29 years with acute COVID-19.

The chain is built from TRBV3-1 (or the pseudogene TRBV3-2) and TRBJ2-7, with 9 bases fitting TRBD2. CDR1 and CDR2 from the germline V gene are LGHDT and YNNKEL (reference sequence). The V gene end was trimmed by 2 bases and the J gene end by 2 bases; junction bases not matched to a gene: 4. This CDR3 is 15 amino acids long. CDR3 amino acids: CASSQILAGPYEQYF. In nucleotides, the CDR3 is TGTGCCAGCAGCCAAATCCTAGCGGGGCCCTACGAGCAGTACTTC.

The genes are TRBV3-1 (or the pseudogene TRBV3-2) and TRBJ1-1; D perhaps matches TRBD1 (6 bases). Trimming removed 4 bases at V and 8 bases at J, with 14 bases between. The CDR3 is 13 residues long. Germline V CDR1 and CDR2: LGHDT, YNNKEL (reference sequence). The chain's CDR3 is CASSLENREEAFF. CDR3 DNA sequence: TGTGCCAGCAGCCTAGAGAACAGGGAAGAAGCTTTCTTT.

The gene calls are TRBV28 and TRBJ1-2; D unclear. Trimming shortened V by 5 bases and J by 11 bases, and 21 bases separated the two germline ends. The germline V gene encodes CDR1 MDHEN and CDR2 SYDVKM. The CDR3 spans 14 residues. The CDR3 sequence: CASSPRRRFNTYTF. CDR3 in DNA: TGTGCCAGCAGTCCCCGCCGTAGATTCAATACGTACACCTTC.

The V and J genes are TRBV15 and TRBJ2-7; 7 bases are a match to TRBD2. Germline V gene sequence: CDR1 LNHNV, CDR2 YYDKDF (reference sequence). The CDR3 consists of 17 residues. V was clipped by 0 bases and J by 0 bases; unmatched bases: 8. The CDR3, as DNA: TGTGCCACCAGCAGAGATCGGGGGACTATCGACTCCTACGAGCAGTACTTC. It yields the protein CATSRDRGTIDSYEQYF.

As DNA, the CDR3 is TGTGCCAGCAGCGTCCTAGCGGGAGTACAAGAGCAGTTCTTC. It encodes CASSVLAGVQEQFF. The chain is built from TRBV9 and TRBJ2-1, with 10 bases matching TRBD2. This CDR3 has 14 residues. The junction had 6 bases not matched to a gene; V was cut back by 2 bases and J by 10 bases. Per the germline V gene, CDR1 is SGDLS and CDR2 is YYNGEE.

This chain connects TRBV5-1 to TRBJ2-7; a possible D gene is TRBD2 (5 bases). This CDR3 is built from 14 residues. Germline V gene data show CDR1 as SGHRS and CDR2 as YFSETQ. V was clipped by 3 bases and J by 4 bases, with 14 bases between them. CDR3 in amino acids: CASSSDSQIYEQYF. For the CDR3, the DNA is TGCGCCAGCAGCTCGGACTCGCAAATTTACGAGCAGTACTTC.

The V gene is TRBV18, the J gene TRBJ2-7, with D maybe TRBD1 (5 bases). CDR1 and CDR2 from the germline V gene are KGHSH and LQKENI. This CDR3 is 15 amino acids long. V dropped 2 bases and J dropped 3 bases, with 14 bases sitting between them. The CDR3 DNA sequence: TGTGCCAGCTCACCAGGGGCAGGGTCGTACTACGAGCAGTACTTC. It is translated as CASSPGAGSYYEQYF.

The chain combines TRBV9 with TRBJ1-2; D not certain. The CDR3 is made up of 15 amino acids. V lost 0 bases to trimming and J lost 2 bases, with 11 bases between them. Germline CDR1 and CDR2: SGDLS and YYNGEE. The CDR3 loop reads CASSVAPGANYGYTF. CDR3 DNA: TGTGCCAGCAGCGTAGCGCCGGGAGCGAACTATGGCTACACCTTC.

This clone has just a few counts. The chain joins TRBV6-5 to TRBJ2-7, with TRBD2 identical over 7 bases. The CDR3 has 16 residues. Germline lookup yields CDR1 MNHEY and CDR2 SVGAGI. J gave up 1 base and V 0 bases, and 6 bases lay outside the gene matches. CDR3 DNA: TGTGCCAGCAGTTACTCGTTCCAGGGAGGGTCCTACGAGCAGTACTTC. Amino acid sequence: CASSYSFQGGSYEQYF.

The chain links TRBV6-5 to TRBJ1-2; the D gene is possibly TRBD1 (6 bases). V shed 7 bases and J shed 7 bases, with 16 bases lying between them. This CDR3 region has 13 residues. Germline V gene data show CDR1 as MNHEY and CDR2 as SVGAGI. The CDR3 here is CASTQRGIRGYTF. The DNA of the CDR3 is TGTGCCAGCACCCAAAGGGGGATTCGTGGCTACACCTTC.